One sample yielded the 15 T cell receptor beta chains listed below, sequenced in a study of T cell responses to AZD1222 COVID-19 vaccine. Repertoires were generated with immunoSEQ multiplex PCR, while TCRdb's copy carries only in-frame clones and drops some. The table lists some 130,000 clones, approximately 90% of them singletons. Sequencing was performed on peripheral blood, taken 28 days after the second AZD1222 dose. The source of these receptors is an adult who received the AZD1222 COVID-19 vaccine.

The CDR3 loop is CASSEQRRMGNEQFF. In DNA, the CDR3 is TGTGCCAGCAGTGAACAAAGGAGAATGGGGAATGAGCAGTTCTTC. This chain connects TRBV6-1 to TRBJ2-1; D unclear. The CDR3 is 15 residues long. Germline V CDR1 and CDR2: MNHNS, SASEGT. The V gene lost 2 bases and the J gene lost 7 bases, with 15 bases spanning the gap.

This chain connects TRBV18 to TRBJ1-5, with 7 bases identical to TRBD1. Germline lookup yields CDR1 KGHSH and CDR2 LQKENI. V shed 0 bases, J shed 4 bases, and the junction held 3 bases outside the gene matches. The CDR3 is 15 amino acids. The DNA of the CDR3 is TGTGCCAGCTCACCACCGGGCAGGGGGAATCAGCCCCAGCATTTT. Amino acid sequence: CASSPPGRGNQPQHF.

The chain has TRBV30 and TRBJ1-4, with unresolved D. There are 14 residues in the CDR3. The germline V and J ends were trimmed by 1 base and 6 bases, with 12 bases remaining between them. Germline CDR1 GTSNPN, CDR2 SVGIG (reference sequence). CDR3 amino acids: CAWSEKGRDEKLFF. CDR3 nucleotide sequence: TGTGCCTGGAGTGAGAAGGGCCGGGATGAAAAACTGTTTTTT.

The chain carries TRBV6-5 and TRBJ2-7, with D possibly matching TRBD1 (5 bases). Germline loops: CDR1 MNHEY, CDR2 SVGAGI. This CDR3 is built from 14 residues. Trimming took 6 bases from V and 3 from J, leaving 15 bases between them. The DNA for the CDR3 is TGTGCCAGCAGAGCCTATATGGACAACTACGAGCAGTACTTC. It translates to CASRAYMDNYEQYF.

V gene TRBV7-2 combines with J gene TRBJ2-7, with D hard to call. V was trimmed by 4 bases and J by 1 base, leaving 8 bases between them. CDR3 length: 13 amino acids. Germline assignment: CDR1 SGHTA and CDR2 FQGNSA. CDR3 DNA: TGTGCCAGCAGCTCCGGCAGTTCCTACGAGCAGTACTTC. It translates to CASSSGSSYEQYF.

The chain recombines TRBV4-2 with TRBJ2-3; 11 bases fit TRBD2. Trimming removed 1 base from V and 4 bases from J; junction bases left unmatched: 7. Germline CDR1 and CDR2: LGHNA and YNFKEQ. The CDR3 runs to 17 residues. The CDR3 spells CASSQALLAGVADTQYF. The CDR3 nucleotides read TGTGCCAGCAGCCAAGCGCTACTAGCGGGAGTGGCAGATACGCAGTATTTT.

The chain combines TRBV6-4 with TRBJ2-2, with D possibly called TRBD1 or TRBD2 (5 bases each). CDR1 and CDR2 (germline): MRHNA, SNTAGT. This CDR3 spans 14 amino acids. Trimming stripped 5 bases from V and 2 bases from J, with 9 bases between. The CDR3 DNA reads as TGTGCCAGCAGTAGGGGACCAAACACCGGGGAGCTGTTTTTT. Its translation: CASSRGPNTGELFF.

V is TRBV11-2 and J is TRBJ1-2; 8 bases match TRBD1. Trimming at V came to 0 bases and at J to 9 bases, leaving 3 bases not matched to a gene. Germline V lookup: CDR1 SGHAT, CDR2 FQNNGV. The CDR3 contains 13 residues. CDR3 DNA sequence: TGTGCCAGCAGCTTAGAGCAGGGGGCGAGCTACACCTTC. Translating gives CASSLEQGASYTF.

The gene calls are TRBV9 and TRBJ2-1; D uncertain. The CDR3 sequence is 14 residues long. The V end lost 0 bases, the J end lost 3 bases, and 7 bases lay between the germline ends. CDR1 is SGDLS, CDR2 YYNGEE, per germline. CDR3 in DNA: TGTGCCAGCAGCGTAGGACTCCTCTACAATGAGCAGTTCTTC. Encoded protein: CASSVGLLYNEQFF.

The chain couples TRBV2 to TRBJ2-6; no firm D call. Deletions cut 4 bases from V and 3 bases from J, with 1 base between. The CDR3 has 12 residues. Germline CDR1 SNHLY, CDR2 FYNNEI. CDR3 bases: TGTGCCAGCAGTGTTGGGGCCAACGTCCTGACTTTC. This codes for CASSVGANVLTF.

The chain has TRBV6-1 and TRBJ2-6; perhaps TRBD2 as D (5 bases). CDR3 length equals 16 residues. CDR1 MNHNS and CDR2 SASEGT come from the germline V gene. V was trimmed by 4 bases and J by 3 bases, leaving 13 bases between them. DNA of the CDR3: TGTGCCAGCAGTGTCCTTCGGGGTTATGGGGCCAACGTCCTGACTTTC. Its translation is CASSVLRGYGANVLTF.

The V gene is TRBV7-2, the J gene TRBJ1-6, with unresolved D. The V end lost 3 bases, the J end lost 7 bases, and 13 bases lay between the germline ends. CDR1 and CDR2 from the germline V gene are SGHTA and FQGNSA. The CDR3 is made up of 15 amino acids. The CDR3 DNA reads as TGTGCCAGCAGCTTCCACCGGGGAAGAAATTCACCCCTCCACTTT. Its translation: CASSFHRGRNSPLHF. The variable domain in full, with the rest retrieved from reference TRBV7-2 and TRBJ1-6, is GAGVSQSPSNKVTEKGKDVELRCDPISGHTALYWYRQSLGQGLEFLIYFQGNSAPDKSGLPSDRFSAERTGGSVSTLTIQRTQQEDSAVYLCASSFHRGRNSPLHFGNGTRLTVT.

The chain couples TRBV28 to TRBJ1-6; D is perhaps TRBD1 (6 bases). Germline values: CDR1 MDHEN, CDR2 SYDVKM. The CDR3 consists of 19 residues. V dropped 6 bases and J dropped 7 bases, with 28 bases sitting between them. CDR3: CASRPLRLYWTVGNSPLHF. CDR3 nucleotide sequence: TGTGCCAGCAGACCCCTCCGTCTATATTGGACAGTTGGGAATTCACCCCTCCACTTT.

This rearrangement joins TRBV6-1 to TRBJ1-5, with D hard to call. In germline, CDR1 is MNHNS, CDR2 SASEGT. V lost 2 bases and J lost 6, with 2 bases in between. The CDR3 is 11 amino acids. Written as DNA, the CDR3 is TGTGCCAGCAGTGAAAGTCAGCCCCAGCATTTT. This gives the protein CASSESQPQHF.

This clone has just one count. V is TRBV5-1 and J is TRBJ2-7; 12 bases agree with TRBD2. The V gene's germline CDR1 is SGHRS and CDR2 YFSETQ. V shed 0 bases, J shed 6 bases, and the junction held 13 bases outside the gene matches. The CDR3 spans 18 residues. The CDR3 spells CASSLGPLRTSGMTEQYF. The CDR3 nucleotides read TGCGCCAGCAGCTTGGGCCCCCTCAGGACTAGCGGGATGACCGAGCAGTACTTC.